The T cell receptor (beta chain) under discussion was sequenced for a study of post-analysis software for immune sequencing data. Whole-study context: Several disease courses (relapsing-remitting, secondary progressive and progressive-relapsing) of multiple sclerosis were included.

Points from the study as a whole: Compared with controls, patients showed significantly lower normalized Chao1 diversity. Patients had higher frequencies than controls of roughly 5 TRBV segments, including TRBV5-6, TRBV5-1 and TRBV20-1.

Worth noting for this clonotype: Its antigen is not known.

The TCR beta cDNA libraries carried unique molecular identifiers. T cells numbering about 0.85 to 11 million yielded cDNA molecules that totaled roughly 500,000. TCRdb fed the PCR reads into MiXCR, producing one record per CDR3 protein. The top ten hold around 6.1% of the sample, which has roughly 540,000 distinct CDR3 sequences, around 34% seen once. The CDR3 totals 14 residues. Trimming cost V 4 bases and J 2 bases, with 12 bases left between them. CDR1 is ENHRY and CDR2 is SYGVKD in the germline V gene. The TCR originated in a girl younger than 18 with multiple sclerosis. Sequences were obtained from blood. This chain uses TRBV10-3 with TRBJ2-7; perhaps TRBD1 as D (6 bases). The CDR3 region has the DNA TGTGCCATCAGTGCAGGGGCCCCCACCTACGAGCAGTACTTC. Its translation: CAISAGAPTYEQYF.